These 20 T cell receptor beta chains were all obtained from the same sample, sequenced in a study of blood T cell repertoires in COVID-19. The method was immunoSEQ multiplex PCR; TCRdb's version includes in-frame clones alone and lacks a portion of them. The sample lists about 50,000 clones; around 83% were seen once. Sample: peripheral blood. The receptors were sampled from a man in his 60s with acute or convalescent COVID-19.

This clone was seen only a few times. V and J are TRBV7-9 and TRBJ1-3, with TRBD1 identical over 9 bases. Trimming removed 4 bases from V and 8 bases from J; junction bases left unmatched: 15. Germline V gene sequence: CDR1 SEHNR, CDR2 FQNEAQ (reference sequence). This CDR3 is built from 17 residues. The CDR3 is CASSSNYGTGPLDTIYF. CDR3 DNA: TGTGCCAGCAGCTCCAATTACGGGACAGGGCCATTGGACACCATATATTTT.

This chain joins TRBV30 and TRBJ2-7; 13 positions match TRBD2. CDR1 is GTSNPN and CDR2 is SVGIG in the germline V gene (reference sequence). The CDR3 loop spans 17 amino acids. Trimming cost V 0 bases and J 4 bases; bases outside gene matches: 9. The CDR3 sequence: CAWSVLRLAGGRYEQYF. CDR3 sequence (DNA): TGTGCCTGGAGTGTACTGAGACTAGCGGGAGGAAGGTACGAGCAGTACTTC.

CDR3 sequence reads: CASRSGRGEKLFF. In DNA form, the CDR3 reads TGTGCCAGCAGATCCGGACGGGGTGAAAAACTGTTTTTT. The chain combines TRBV27 with TRBJ1-4; D remains ambiguous. V was cut by 6 bases and J by 7 bases, with 12 bases left in between. This CDR3 has 13 amino acids. Germline V lookup: CDR1 MNHEY, CDR2 SMNVEV (reference sequence).

This chain links TRBV19 with TRBJ2-5, with 15 bases matching TRBD2. The junction had 16 bases not matched to a gene; V was cut back by 3 bases and J by 2 bases. Germline assignment: CDR1 LNHDA and CDR2 SQIVND (reference sequence). This CDR3 region has 21 residues. CDR3 bases: TGTGCCAGTAGTATGGGACAGGGGAGGACTAGCGGGAGGGCCGGACAAGAGACCCAGTACTTC. As protein: CASSMGQGRTSGRAGQETQYF.

This clone showed up just a few times. The chain recombines TRBV2 with TRBJ1-6; 8 bases agree with TRBD1. CDR1 and CDR2 (germline): SNHLY, FYNNEI. Trimming took 3 bases from V and 15 from J; bases not matched to a gene: 7. The CDR3 has 13 residues. CDR3 DNA: TGTGCCAGCAGTGACCCCAGGGGGCAACGCCTCCACTTT. Its protein is CASSDPRGQRLHF.

The V gene is TRBV18, the J gene TRBJ2-7, with 10 bases fitting TRBD2. The CDR3 is made up of 14 amino acids. The V gene's germline CDR1 is KGHSH and CDR2 LQKENI. J was trimmed by 5 bases and V by 2 bases; bases with no gene match: 3. The CDR3 sequence is CASSPSSGSDEQYF. Written as DNA, the CDR3 is TGTGCCAGCTCACCATCTAGCGGGAGCGACGAGCAGTACTTC.

The chain carries TRBV15 and TRBJ2-7; tentative D call: TRBD2 (5 bases). Germline lookup yields CDR1 LNHNV and CDR2 YYDKDF (reference sequence). The CDR3 contains 16 residues. Trimming cost V 1 base and J 0 bases, with 13 bases left between them. CDR3 amino acids: CATSRGGGESSYEQYF. The CDR3 nucleotides read TGTGCCACCAGCAGAGGTGGTGGGGAGAGCTCCTACGAGCAGTACTTC.

The table lists this clone with a few counts. The chain couples TRBV7-9 to TRBJ1-1, with D uncertain. V shed 1 base and J shed 1 base, with 4 bases lying between them. Germline V lookup: CDR1 SEHNR, CDR2 FQNEAQ (reference sequence). The CDR3 covers 13 residues. The CDR3 loop reads CASSLGQNTEAFF. In nucleotides, the CDR3 is TGTGCCAGCAGCTTAGGACAGAACACTGAAGCTTTCTTT.

The chain carries TRBV10-3 and TRBJ1-2; the D gene is possibly TRBD1 (6 bases). V lost 6 bases and J lost 7, with 12 bases in between. The CDR3 spans 12 residues. Germline-derived CDR1 and CDR2 are ENHRY and SYGVKD. CDR3 DNA: TGTGCCATCAGGCCCAGGGGAAGTGGCTACACCTTC. Its protein product is CAIRPRGSGYTF.

The J gene is TRBJ2-1, the V gene TRBV6-1; 12 bases agree with TRBD2. With 2 bases clipped from V and 4 bases from J, the junction kept 0 bases outside the gene matches. This CDR3 is built from 15 residues. The germline V gene encodes CDR1 MNHNS and CDR2 SASEGT. CDR3 DNA: TGTGCCAGCAGTGAACTAGCGGGAGGGTACAATGAGCAGTTCTTC. Translating it yields CASSELAGGYNEQFF.

This clone occurred a few times. This chain links TRBV28 with TRBJ2-7; possible D gene TRBD1, 5 bases. Trimming left V 7 bases short and J 0 bases short, with 13 bases between. The CDR3 is made up of 14 amino acids. The germline gives CDR1 MDHEN, CDR2 SYDVKM. CDR3: CASNSGHFSYEQYF. In DNA form, the CDR3 reads TGTGCCAGCAACTCCGGACACTTCTCCTACGAGCAGTACTTC.

This clone showed up just a few times. This rearrangement joins TRBV12-2 to TRBJ1-2; whether TRBD1, the table's D call, matches the DNA was not checked. TRBV12-2 is a known pseudogene. This CDR3 contains 15 residues. CDR3 DNA: TGTGCAAGTCGCTTACCACAGGGGGCTAACTATGGCTACACCTTC. It translates to CASRLPQGANYGYTF.

The V call is TRBV9, the J call TRBJ2-3, with TRBD2 matching 11 bases. V lost 0 bases to trimming and J lost 4 bases; unmatched junction nucleotides: 1. Germline V gene data show CDR1 as SGDLS and CDR2 as YYNGEE. The CDR3 spans 15 residues. CDR3 bases: TGTGCCAGCAGCGTAGTAGCGGGAGGGGCAGATACGCAGTATTTT. This encodes CASSVVAGGADTQYF.

The V and J genes are TRBV19 and TRBJ2-7, with TRBD2 identical over 8 bases. This CDR3 has 14 residues. CDR1 is LNHDA, CDR2 SQIVND, per germline (reference sequence). The ends lost 9 bases at V and 0 bases at J; junction bases unmatched: 7. The CDR3 here is CARLAGFPSYEQYF. DNA for the CDR3: TGTGCCAGGTTAGCGGGGTTTCCCTCCTACGAGCAGTACTTC.

The gene calls are TRBV27 and TRBJ2-1; D might be TRBD2 (6 bases). V shed 5 bases and J shed 10 bases, with 15 bases lying between them. Germline CDR1 MNHEY, CDR2 SMNVEV (reference sequence). The CDR3 runs 13 residues. In DNA, the CDR3 is TGTGCCAGCAGTGGGACTTCCCCCCCGGAGCAGTTCTTC. The encoded protein is CASSGTSPPEQFF.

In DNA form, the CDR3 reads TGTGCCAGCAGTGCCCCGGGGGGCCAAGAGACCCAGTACTTC. Encoded protein: CASSAPGGQETQYF. V and J are TRBV28 and TRBJ2-5, with 7 bases fitting TRBD2. V shed 5 bases and J 1 base; nucleotides not matched to a gene: 4. The CDR3 runs to 14 residues. Germline V lookup: CDR1 MDHEN, CDR2 SYDVKM.

V gene TRBV4-1 combines with J gene TRBJ1-1; TRBD1 is a possible D gene (5 bases). Per the germline V gene, CDR1 is MGHRA and CDR2 is YSYEKL. The CDR3 consists of 15 residues. V shed 1 base and J shed 5 bases, with 14 bases lying between them. Here the CDR3 reads CASSQGGGGRTEAFF. The DNA of the CDR3 is TGCGCCAGCAGCCAAGGGGGCGGGGGACGAACTGAAGCTTTCTTT.

The CDR3 region is CASSRLIAAGYEQYF. CDR3 in DNA: TGCGCCAGCAGCCGCCTTATCGCGGCCGGCTACGAGCAGTACTTC. V usage is TRBV4-1 and J usage is TRBJ2-7; unclear D gene. The CDR3 sequence is 15 residues long. The V end lost 4 bases, the J end lost 3 bases, and 16 bases lay between the germline ends. CDR1 and CDR2 from the germline V gene are MGHRA and YSYEKL.

There are a few counts of this clone. The chain employs TRBV30 and TRBJ2-5, with 11 positions matching TRBD2. The CDR3 is 19 residues long. The V gene's germline CDR1 is GTSNPN and CDR2 SVGIG (reference sequence). The V segment lost 0 bases and the J segment 5 bases; nucleotides outside the gene matches: 17. The CDR3 region is CAWSVDRISGRVVSETQYF. The CDR3 bases are TGTGCCTGGAGTGTAGATAGGATTAGCGGGAGGGTCGTTTCGGAGACCCAGTACTTC.

This chain joins TRBV10-3 and TRBJ2-1, with TRBD2 identical over 7 bases. V lost 8 bases to trimming and J lost 0 bases; unmatched junction nucleotides: 13. CDR3 length: 17 residues. The V gene's germline CDR1 is ENHRY and CDR2 SYGVKD. The CDR3 nucleotides are TGTGCCATCGGCCGAGGGGTAGCGGGCAGCTCCTACAATGAGCAGTTCTTC. Encoded protein: CAIGRGVAGSSYNEQFF.